These 29 T cell receptor beta chains were all obtained from the same sample, sequenced in a study of control samples from healthy donors and cancer patients. Generated by immunoSEQ multiplex PCR, the TCRdb table keeps only in-frame clones and is missing some. The data show tens of thousands of clones, with over 75% seen just once and about 18% held by the top ten. Sequenced sample: blood. These receptors were taken from a man in his forties or fifties in good health.

V gene TRBV2 combines with J gene TRBJ1-1, with 7 bases aligning to TRBD1. CDR3 length: 14 amino acids. V was clipped by 7 bases and J by 0 bases; unmatched bases: 5. CDR1 and CDR2 from the germline V gene are SNHLY and FYNNEI. The CDR3 sequence is CASNRQGLNTEAFF. CDR3 nucleotide sequence: TGTGCCAGCAATCGACAGGGCCTGAACACTGAAGCTTTCTTT.

V is TRBV30 and J is TRBJ1-2, with a weak D call TRBD1 (5 bases). CDR1 and CDR2 (germline): GTSNPN, SVGIG (reference sequence). CDR3 length: 14 amino acids. The ends were cut back, 7 bases at V and 5 bases at J, with 20 bases in the middle. This chain's CDR3 is CALGTETLSYGYTF. CDR3 nucleotide sequence: TGTGCCTTGGGGACGGAAACATTATCGTATGGCTACACCTTC.

The chain recombines TRBV7-2 with TRBJ2-4; 10 nucleotides match TRBD2. V gave up 5 bases and J gave up 3 bases; unmatched junction bases: 10. The CDR3 runs 17 residues. Germline V lookup: CDR1 SGHTA, CDR2 FQGNSA. CDR3 sequence: CASSPAGGAPIKNIQYF. As DNA, the CDR3 is TGTGCCAGCAGCCCAGCGGGAGGGGCCCCCATCAAAAACATTCAGTACTTC.

This clone showed up just once. This rearrangement joins TRBV9 to TRBJ1-3, with D hard to call. The germline V and J ends were trimmed by 1 base and 0 bases, with 8 bases remaining between them. The germline gives CDR1 SGDLS, CDR2 YYNGEE. The CDR3 extends over 15 amino acids. CDR3 sequence: CASSVRGDSGNTIYF. Here the CDR3 DNA reads TGTGCCAGCAGCGTAAGAGGCGACTCTGGAAACACCATATATTTT.

The rearrangement links TRBV7-2 to TRBJ2-1; TRBD2 agrees at 11 bases. The length of the CDR3 is 17 residues. Germline CDR1 is SGHTA and CDR2 is FQGNSA. With V trimmed by 1 base and J by 9 bases, 11 bases remained unmatched. The CDR3 bases are TGTGCCAGCAGCTTAGGTAGTAGCGGGGGGGCGTTAAGTGAGCAGTTCTTC. The encoded protein is CASSLGSSGGALSEQFF.

The chain has TRBV21-1 and TRBJ1-2; the table's D call, TRBD1, has no DNA check behind it. TRBV21-1 is a listed pseudogene. This CDR3 comprises 14 residues. The CDR3 sequence is CASSSYRGLYGYTF. CDR3 nucleotides: TGTGCCAGCAGCTCATACAGGGGTCTCTATGGCTACACCTTC.

V usage is TRBV27 and J usage is TRBJ2-5; D possibly corresponds to TRBD1 (6 bases). This CDR3 comprises 13 residues. V lost 5 bases to trimming and J lost 13 bases, with 20 bases between them. The germline V gene has CDR1 MNHEY and CDR2 SMNVEV (reference sequence). Here the CDR3 DNA reads TGTGCCAGCAGTCCCTCGGGCAGGGGCCGATCGTACTTC. Amino acids: CASSPSGRGRSYF.

This rearrangement joins TRBV29-1 to TRBJ2-3; a possible D gene is TRBD1 (6 bases). The V gene's germline CDR1 is SQVTM and CDR2 ANQGSEA. Trimming cost V 1 base and J 3 bases, with 14 bases left between them. The CDR3 covers 15 residues. For the CDR3, the DNA is TGCAGCGTTGAAGGTTCAGGGGTGAGGACAGATACGCAGTATTTT. Its protein is CSVEGSGVRTDTQYF.

This chain joins TRBV4-3 and TRBJ2-2; D ambiguous. The CDR3 has 16 residues. Germline V gene sequence: CDR1 LGHNA, CDR2 YSLEER. Between the trimmed V and J ends, which lost 1 base and 3 bases, there was a span of 12 bases. The CDR3 sequence: CASSQGFQLDTGELFF. DNA for the CDR3: TGCGCCAGCAGCCAAGGTTTCCAGCTGGACACCGGGGAGCTGTTTTTT.

V gene TRBV7-9 combines with J gene TRBJ2-1, with D possibly TRBD1 on 5 matching bases. The CDR3 extends over 14 amino acids. V lost 0 bases and J 9 bases, leaving 12 bases between the germline ends. CDR1 and CDR2 (germline): SEHNR, FQNEAQ (reference sequence). CDR3 residues: CASSLAETVGEQFF. The CDR3, as DNA: TGTGCCAGCAGCTTAGCGGAGACAGTAGGTGAGCAGTTCTTC. Together with reference TRBV7-9 and TRBJ2-1, the CDR3 gives the full variable domain: DTGVSQNPRHKITKRGQNVTFRCDPISEHNRLYWYRQTLGQGPEFLTYFQNEAQLEKSRLLSDRFSAERPKGSFSTLEIQRTEQGDSAMYLCASSLAETVGEQFFGPGTRLTVL.

Only one count was recorded for this clone. The chain has TRBV30 and TRBJ1-4, with a tentative D call TRBD1 (5 bases). Looked up from germline, CDR1 is GTSNPN and CDR2 is SVGIG (reference sequence). The CDR3 loop spans 14 amino acids. V was pared by 0 bases and J by 8 bases, with 13 bases between. CDR3 sequence (DNA): TGTGCCTGGAGTGTCACAGGACTATGGGAAAAACTGTTTTTT. This gives the protein CAWSVTGLWEKLFF.

This clone was seen once. V gene TRBV14 combines with J gene TRBJ1-6; D is unclear. This CDR3 has 15 residues. The V end lost 0 bases, the J end lost 10 bases, and 13 bases lay between the germline ends. Per germline, CDR1 SGHDN and CDR2 FVKESK. CDR3 coding DNA: TGTGCCAGCAGCCAAGATGCGGGGTATCGATCACCCCTCCACTTT. It translates to CASSQDAGYRSPLHF.

The chain joins TRBV19 to TRBJ2-7; maybe TRBD2 (7 bases). Germline CDR1 LNHDA, CDR2 SQIVND (reference sequence). V shed 7 bases and J shed 9 bases, with 13 bases lying between them. The CDR3 spans 11 residues. CDR3 nucleotides: TGTGCCAGTACTCGGAGGGGGGGGCAGTACGTC. Protein product: CASTRRGGQYV.

The V and J genes are TRBV25-1 and TRBJ2-7, with D unresolved. The CDR3 spans 16 residues. The germline V and J ends were trimmed by 5 bases and 5 bases, with 22 bases remaining between them. The germline V gene has CDR1 MGHDK and CDR2 SYGVNS. The CDR3 protein is CASSSPFSIHYHEQYF. In DNA, the CDR3 is TGTGCCAGCAGTTCCCCCTTCTCAATACACTATCACGAGCAGTACTTC.

The chain joins TRBV5-4 to TRBJ2-1, with D tentatively TRBD1 or TRBD2 (5 bases each). Germline CDR1 is SGHNT and CDR2 is YYREEE (reference sequence). The CDR3 contains 14 residues. V was trimmed by 6 bases and J by 5 bases, leaving 15 bases between them. The chain's CDR3 is CASNTGTQNNEQFF. In DNA form, the CDR3 reads TGTGCCAGCAACACCGGGACCCAGAACAATGAGCAGTTCTTC. Full variable domain (missing parts from reference TRBV5-4 and TRBJ2-1): ETGVTQSPTHLIKTRGQQVTLRCSSQSGHNTVSWYQQALGQGPQFIFQYYREEENGRGNFPPRFSGLQFPNYSSELNVNALELDDSALYLCASNTGTQNNEQFFGPGTRLTVL.

This chain connects TRBV7-2 to TRBJ1-1; 8 bases agree with TRBD1. The CDR3 runs to 15 residues. Germline V lookup: CDR1 SGHTA, CDR2 FQGNSA. J was trimmed by 3 bases and V by 5 bases; bases with no gene match: 8. CDR3 sequence reads: CASSPTGTGDTEAFF. DNA for the CDR3: TGTGCCAGCAGCCCTACCGGGACAGGCGACACTGAAGCTTTCTTT.

The chain employs TRBV4-1 and TRBJ1-4; TRBD1 might be the D (6 bases). Germline loops: CDR1 MGHRA, CDR2 YSYEKL. The CDR3 contains 14 residues. V shed 6 bases and J shed 5 bases, with 13 bases lying between them. The CDR3 nucleotides are TGCGCCAGCAGTCACAGGGAATTCAATGAAAAACTGTTTTTT. Protein: CASSHREFNEKLFF.

V is TRBV9 and J is TRBJ2-5; the D gene is possibly TRBD2 (5 bases). Germline V gene sequence: CDR1 SGDLS, CDR2 YYNGEE. The CDR3 is 15 amino acids. V was clipped by 3 bases and J by 5 bases, with 17 bases between them. This CDR3 is CASSAPRGSAETQYF. The CDR3 nucleotides read TGTGCCAGCAGCGCCCCCCGAGGGAGCGCCGAGACCCAGTACTTC.

The chain is built from TRBV25-1 and TRBJ1-1; no reliable D call. Trimming took off 8 bases at V and 4 bases at J, with 20 bases between the two ends. This CDR3 is 15 amino acids long. The V gene's germline CDR1 is MGHDK and CDR2 SYGVNS. CDR3 DNA sequence: TGTGCCAGCGTACCGGCCGGGTCCGGCCTCACTGAAGCTTTCTTT. As protein: CASVPAGSGLTEAFF.

This rearrangement joins TRBV25-1 to TRBJ2-5; 8 positions match TRBD1. There are 16 residues in the CDR3. Germline V gives CDR1 MGHDK, CDR2 SYGVNS. J gave up 4 bases and V 4 bases, and 11 bases lay outside the gene matches. In nucleotides, the CDR3 is TGTGCCAGCAGTGCGTCTGCAGGACAGGGAGGAGAGACCCAGTACTTC. Translated: CASSASAGQGGETQYF. The whole variable domain, remainder taken from reference TRBV25-1 and TRBJ2-5, is EADIYQTPRYLVIGTGKKITLECSQTMGHDKMYWYQQDPGMELHLIHYSYGVNSTEKGDLSSESTVSRIRTEHFPLTLESARPSHTSQYLCASSASAGQGGETQYFGPGTRLLVL.

The rearrangement links TRBV12-3 or TRBV12-4 to TRBJ1-2; maybe TRBD1 (6 bases). V lost 5 bases, J lost 7 bases, and 14 bases lay in between. The CDR3 spans 13 residues. This CDR3 is CASSHSKGGGYTF. CDR3 bases: TGTGCCAGCAGTCATTCCAAGGGGGGTGGCTACACCTTC.

The genes are TRBV19 and TRBJ2-3; maybe TRBD1 (5 bases). CDR3 length equals 13 residues. V lost 7 bases to trimming and J lost 3 bases, with 11 bases between them. The germline CDR1 and CDR2 sequences are LNHDA and SQIVND (reference sequence). CDR3 DNA: TGTGCCAGTACTGACAGAACTACAGATACGCAGTATTTT. It encodes CASTDRTTDTQYF.

The genes are TRBV15 and TRBJ2-5, with 7 bases fitting TRBD1. Germline V CDR1 and CDR2: LNHNV, YYDKDF (reference sequence). The CDR3 loop spans 13 amino acids. The J segment lost 5 bases and the V segment lost 3 bases, leaving 3 bases of the junction unmatched. CDR3 nucleotide sequence: TGTGCCACCAGCAGGACAGGGACGGAGACCCAGTACTTC. This translates into CATSRTGTETQYF. Full variable domain (missing parts from reference TRBV15 and TRBJ2-5): DAMVIQNPRYQVTQFGKPVTLSCSQTLNHNVMYWYQQKSSQAPKLLFHYYDKDFNNEADTPDNFQSRRPNTSFCFLDIRSPGLGDTAMYLCATSRTGTETQYFGPGTRLLVL.

The V and J genes are TRBV2 and TRBJ2-1; 11 bases align to TRBD2. CDR3 length: 16 amino acids. The V and J ends lost 5 bases and 2 bases, in that order; junction bases with no gene match: 5. Germline lookup yields CDR1 SNHLY and CDR2 FYNNEI. The CDR3 nucleotides read TGTGCCAGCAGTCTTAGCGGGGGGGTAGCCTACAATGAGCAGTTCTTC. It specifies CASSLSGGVAYNEQFF.

This clone occurred once. V usage is TRBV5-8 and J usage is TRBJ1-5, with D unclear. The germline V gene encodes CDR1 SGHTS and CDR2 YDEGEE. CDR3 length equals 14 residues. Trimming took 4 bases from V and 12 from J, leaving 20 bases between them. CDR3 loop: CASSPRSVGNFQHF. The CDR3 DNA follows: TGTGCCAGCAGCCCCCGCTCGGTTGGTAATTTCCAGCATTTT.

The chain couples TRBV30 to TRBJ1-1; no clear D gene. The germline V gene encodes CDR1 GTSNPN and CDR2 SVGIG (reference sequence). This CDR3 has 10 residues. Trimming shortened V by 1 base and J by 11 bases, and 8 bases separated the two germline ends. The DNA for the CDR3 is TGTGCCTGGAGTGCCCTCAGGGCTTTCTTT. It specifies CAWSALRAFF. Variable domain in full (rest from reference TRBV30 and TRBJ1-1): SQTIHQWPATLVQPVGSPLSLECTVEGTSNPNLYWYRQAAGRGLQLLFYSVGIGQISSEVPQNLSASRPQDRQFILSSKKLLLSDSGFYLCAWSALRAFFGQGTRLTVV.

J is TRBJ1-5 and V is TRBV7-2; 11 bases match TRBD1. CDR1 is SGHTA, CDR2 FQGNSA, per germline. This CDR3 is built from 17 residues. Trimming removed 1 base from V and 6 bases from J; junction bases left unmatched: 8. The CDR3 DNA reads as TGTGCCAGCAGCTTAGGGACAGGGGGCATGGTTAGTCAGCCCCAGCATTTT. Residues: CASSLGTGGMVSQPQHF.

In its sample, this clone was seen once. The chain employs TRBV30 and TRBJ1-3, with D unresolved. Germline V gives CDR1 GTSNPN, CDR2 SVGIG (reference sequence). The V end lost 8 bases, the J end lost 0 bases, and 8 bases lay between the germline ends. This CDR3 region has 12 residues. The CDR3 DNA follows: TGTGCCCTAGACGGCTCTGGAAACACCATATATTTT. Amino acids: CALDGSGNTIYF.

The chain employs TRBV27 and TRBJ2-7, with 8 positions matching TRBD2. The CDR3 length is 14 residues. Germline CDR1 and CDR2: MNHEY and SMNVEV (reference sequence). V was pared by 8 bases and J by 1 base, with 7 bases of the junction left unmatched. This chain's CDR3 is CASGAGTSSYEQYF. The CDR3 nucleotides are TGTGCCAGCGGGGCGGGGACTAGTTCCTACGAGCAGTACTTC.